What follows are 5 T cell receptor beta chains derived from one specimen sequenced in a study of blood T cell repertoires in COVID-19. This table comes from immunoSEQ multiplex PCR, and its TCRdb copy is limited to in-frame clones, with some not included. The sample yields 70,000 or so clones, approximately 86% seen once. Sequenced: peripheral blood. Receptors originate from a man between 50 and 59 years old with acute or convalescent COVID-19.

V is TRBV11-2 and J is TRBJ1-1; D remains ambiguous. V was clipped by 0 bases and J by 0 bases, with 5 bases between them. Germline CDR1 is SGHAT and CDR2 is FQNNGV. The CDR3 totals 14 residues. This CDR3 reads CASSLDHMNTEAFF. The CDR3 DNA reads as TGTGCCAGCAGCTTAGATCACATGAACACTGAAGCTTTCTTT.

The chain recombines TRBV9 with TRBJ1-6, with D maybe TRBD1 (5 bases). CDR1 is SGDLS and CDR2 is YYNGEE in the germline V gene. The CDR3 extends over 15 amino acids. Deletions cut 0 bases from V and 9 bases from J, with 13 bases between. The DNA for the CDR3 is TGTGCCAGCAGCGTAGTCGGGCAGGGCGGTTCACCCCTCCACTTT. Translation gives CASSVVGQGGSPLHF. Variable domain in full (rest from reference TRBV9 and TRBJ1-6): DSGVTQTPKHLITATGQRVTLRCSPRSGDLSVYWYQQSLDQGLQFLIQYYNGEERAKGNILERFSAQQFPDLHSELNLSSLELGDSALYFCASSVVGQGGSPLHFGNGTRLTVT.

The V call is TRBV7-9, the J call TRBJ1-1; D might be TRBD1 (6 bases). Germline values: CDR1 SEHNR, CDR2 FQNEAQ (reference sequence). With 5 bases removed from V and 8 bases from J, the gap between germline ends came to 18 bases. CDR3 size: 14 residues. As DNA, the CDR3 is TGTGCCAGCAGCCAAATGGTGATCGGGACAGAAGCTTTCTTT. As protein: CASSQMVIGTEAFF. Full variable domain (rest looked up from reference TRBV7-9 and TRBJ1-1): DTGVSQNPRHKITKRGQNVTFRCDPISEHNRLYWYRQTLGQGPEFLTYFQNEAQLEKSRLLSDRFSAERPKGSFSTLEIQRTEQGDSAMYLCASSQMVIGTEAFFGQGTRLTVV.

CDR3 loop: CASSLRTDNTGELFF. The CDR3 DNA reads TGCGCCAGCAGCTTACGGACAGACAACACCGGGGAGCTGTTTTTT. This chain links TRBV5-1 with TRBJ2-2, with D tentatively TRBD1 (6 bases). The CDR3 extends over 15 amino acids. Germline-derived CDR1 and CDR2 are SGHRS and YFSETQ. V shed 2 bases and J shed 2 bases, with 10 bases lying between them. Full variable domain (rest looked up from reference TRBV5-1 and TRBJ2-2): KAGVTQTPRYLIKTRGQQVTLSCSPISGHRSVSWYQQTPGQGLQFLFEYFSETQRNKGNFPGRFSGRQFSNSRSEMNVSTLELGDSALYLCASSLRTDNTGELFFGEGSRLTVL.

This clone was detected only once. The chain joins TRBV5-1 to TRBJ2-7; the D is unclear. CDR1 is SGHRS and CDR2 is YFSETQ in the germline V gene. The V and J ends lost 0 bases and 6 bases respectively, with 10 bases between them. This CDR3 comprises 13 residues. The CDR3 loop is CASSLDLFREQYF. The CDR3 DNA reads TGCGCCAGCAGCTTGGATTTATTTCGCGAGCAGTACTTC.